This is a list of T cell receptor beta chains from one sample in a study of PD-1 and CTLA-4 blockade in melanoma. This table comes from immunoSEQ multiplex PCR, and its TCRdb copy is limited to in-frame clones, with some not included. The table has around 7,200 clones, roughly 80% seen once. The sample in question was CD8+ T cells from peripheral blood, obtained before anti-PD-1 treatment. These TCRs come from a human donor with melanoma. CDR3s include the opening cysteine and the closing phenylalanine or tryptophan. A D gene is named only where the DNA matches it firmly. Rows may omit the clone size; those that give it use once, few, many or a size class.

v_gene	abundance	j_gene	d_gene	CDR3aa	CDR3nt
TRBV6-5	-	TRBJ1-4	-	CASSYRDPANEKLFF	TGTGCCAGCAGTTACAGGGACCCCGCAAATGAAAAACTGTTTTTT
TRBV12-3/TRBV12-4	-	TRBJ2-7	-	CASSPTPYEQYF	TGTGCCAGCAGTCCCACGCCCTACGAGCAGTACTTC
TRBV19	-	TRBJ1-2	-	CASSVLLSANYGYTF	TGTGCCAGTAGTGTTCTGCTGTCAGCAAACTATGGCTACACCTTC
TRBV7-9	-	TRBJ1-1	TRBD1	CASSSGTDAFVEGAFF	TGTGCCAGCAGCTCCGGGACAGACGCTTTCGTTGAGGGAGCTTTCTTT
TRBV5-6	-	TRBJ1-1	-	CASTVRGGPEAFF	TGTGCCAGCACCGTCCGGGGCGGTCCTGAAGCTTTCTTT
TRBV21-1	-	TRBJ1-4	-	CASSKYAGKRVEAKLFF	TGTGCCAGCAGCAAATACGCAGGGAAGAGGGTAGAGGCAAAGCTGTTTTTT
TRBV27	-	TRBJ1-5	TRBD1	CASREAQGWDQPQHF	TGTGCCAGCAGGGAAGCACAGGGGTGGGATCAGCCCCAGCATTTT
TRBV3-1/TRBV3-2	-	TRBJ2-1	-	CASSQDHGNEQFF	TGTGCCAGCAGCCAAGATCACGGGAATGAGCAGTTCTTC
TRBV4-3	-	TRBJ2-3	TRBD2	CASSQGYSGGAPDTQYF	TGCGCCAGCAGCCAAGGATATAGCGGGGGGGCCCCAGATACGCAGTATTTT
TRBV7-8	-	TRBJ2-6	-	CASSLEAGVSGANVLTF	TGTGCCAGCAGCTTAGAGGCGGGTGTCTCTGGGGCCAACGTCCTGACTTTC
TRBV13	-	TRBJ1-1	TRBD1	CASSLEGAMNTEAFF	TGTGCCAGCAGCTTAGAGGGGGCCATGAACACTGAAGCTTTCTTT
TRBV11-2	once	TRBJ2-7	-	CASSSLGGGDEQYF	TGTGCCAGCAGTTCCCTCGGTGGAGGAGACGAGCAGTACTTC
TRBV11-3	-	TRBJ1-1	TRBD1	CASRPRDRELNTEAFF	TGTGCCAGCAGGCCCCGGGACAGGGAATTGAACACTGAAGCTTTCTTT
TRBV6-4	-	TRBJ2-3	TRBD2	CASSDSLAGGTDTQYF	TGTGCCAGCAGTGACTCACTAGCGGGGGGCACAGATACGCAGTATTTT
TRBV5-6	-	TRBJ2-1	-	CASSLWGYDEQFF	TGTGCCAGCAGCTTGTGGGGTTACGATGAGCAGTTCTTC
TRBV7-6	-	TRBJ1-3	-	CASSLAISSGNTIYF	TGTGCCAGCAGCTTAGCGATCAGTTCCGGAAACACCATATATTTT
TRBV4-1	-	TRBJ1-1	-	CASSQVPGTNTEAFF	TGCGCCAGCAGCCAAGTCCCGGGGACGAACACTGAAGCTTTCTTT
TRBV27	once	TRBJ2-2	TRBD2	CASSTLTSSFNTGELFF	TGTGCCAGCAGTACGCTGACTAGCTCTTTTAACACCGGGGAGCTGTTTTTT
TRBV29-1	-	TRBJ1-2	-	CSALGEGGGYTF	TGCAGCGCCCTGGGAGAGGGAGGAGGCTACACCTTC
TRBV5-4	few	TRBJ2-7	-	CASTKGPSSAGEQYF	TGTGCCAGCACCAAGGGGCCTTCCTCCGCTGGCGAGCAGTACTTC
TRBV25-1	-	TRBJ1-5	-	CASSGENQPQHF	TGTGCCAGCAGTGGGGAGAATCAGCCCCAGCATTTT
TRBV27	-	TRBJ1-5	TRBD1	CASRLGQGSNQPQHF	TGTGCCAGCAGGCTGGGACAGGGCAGCAATCAGCCCCAGCATTTT
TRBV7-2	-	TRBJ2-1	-	CASSLDSSSYNEQFF	TGTGCCAGCAGCTTAGACTCGAGCTCCTACAATGAGCAGTTCTTC
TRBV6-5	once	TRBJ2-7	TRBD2	CASSYFLSGAKNEQYF	TGTGCCAGCAGTTACTTCCTCAGCGGGGCGAAAAACGAGCAGTACTTC
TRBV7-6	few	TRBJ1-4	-	CASSLEGLSTNEKLFF	TGTGCCAGCAGCTTAGAGGGGCTCTCAACTAATGAAAAACTGTTTTTT
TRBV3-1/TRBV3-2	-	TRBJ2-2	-	CASSQVTANTGELFF	TGTGCCAGCAGCCAAGTGACTGCGAACACCGGGGAGCTGTTTTTT
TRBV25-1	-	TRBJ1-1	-	CASSDGGTEAFF	TGTGCCAGCAGTGACGGGGGGACTGAAGCTTTCTTT
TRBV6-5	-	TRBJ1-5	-	CASSPVRVGDQPQHF	TGTGCCAGCAGCCCCGTTAGGGTGGGGGATCAGCCCCAGCATTTT
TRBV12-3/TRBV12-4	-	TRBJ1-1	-	CASSLGSRTEAFF	TGTGCCAGCAGTTTGGGGTCACGGACTGAAGCTTTCTTT
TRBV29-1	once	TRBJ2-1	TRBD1	CSVEGQGSYNEQFF	TGCAGCGTTGAAGGACAGGGGTCCTACAATGAGCAGTTCTTC
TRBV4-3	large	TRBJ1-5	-	CASSQDRAGNQPQHF	TGCGCCAGCAGCCAAGACAGGGCCGGCAATCAGCCCCAGCATTTT
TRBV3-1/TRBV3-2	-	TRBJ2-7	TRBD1	CASSQTGAKQYF	TGTGCCAGCAGCCAGACAGGGGCCAAGCAGTACTTC
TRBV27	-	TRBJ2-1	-	CASSFGRGFNEQFF	TGTGCCAGCAGTTTTGGTCGGGGCTTCAATGAGCAGTTCTTC
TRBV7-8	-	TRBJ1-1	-	CASSLRGGWEAFF	TGTGCCAGCAGCTTACGGGGAGGGTGGGAAGCTTTCTTT
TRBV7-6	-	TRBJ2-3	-	CASSGTSDTDTQYF	TGTGCCAGCAGCGGGACCTCGGACACAGATACGCAGTATTTT
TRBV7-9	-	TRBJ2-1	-	CASSLGRSNNEQFF	TGTGCCAGCAGCTTAGGGCGGTCCAACAATGAGCAGTTCTTC
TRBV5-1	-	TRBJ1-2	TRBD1	CASSLRQGDYGYTF	TGCGCCAGCAGCTTGCGACAGGGGGACTATGGCTACACCTTC
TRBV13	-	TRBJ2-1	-	CASSAKGNEQFF	TGTGCCAGCAGCGCGAAGGGCAATGAGCAGTTCTTC
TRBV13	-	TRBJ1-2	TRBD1	CASSSGQGRDGYTF	TGTGCCAGCAGCTCTGGACAGGGGAGGGATGGCTACACCTTC
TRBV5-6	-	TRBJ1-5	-	CASSLGGSNQPQHF	TGTGCCAGCAGCTTGGGGGGTAGCAATCAGCCCCAGCATTTT
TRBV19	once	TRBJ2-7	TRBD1	CASSIDPGTGGYEQYF	TGTGCCAGTAGTATAGACCCCGGGACAGGGGGTTACGAGCAGTACTTC
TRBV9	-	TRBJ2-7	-	CASSPSVRSYEQYF	TGTGCCAGCAGCCCTAGCGTTCGATCCTACGAGCAGTACTTC
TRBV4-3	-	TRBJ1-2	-	CASSQDSRGYTF	TGCGCCAGCAGCCAAGATTCGCGTGGCTACACCTTC
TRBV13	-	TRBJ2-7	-	CASSLGPLWYF	TGTGCCAGCAGCTTAGGGCCTCTTTGGTACTTC
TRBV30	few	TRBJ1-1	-	CAWSSVAGGAEAFF	TGTGCCTGGAGTTCGGTGGCCGGGGGGGCTGAAGCTTTCTTT